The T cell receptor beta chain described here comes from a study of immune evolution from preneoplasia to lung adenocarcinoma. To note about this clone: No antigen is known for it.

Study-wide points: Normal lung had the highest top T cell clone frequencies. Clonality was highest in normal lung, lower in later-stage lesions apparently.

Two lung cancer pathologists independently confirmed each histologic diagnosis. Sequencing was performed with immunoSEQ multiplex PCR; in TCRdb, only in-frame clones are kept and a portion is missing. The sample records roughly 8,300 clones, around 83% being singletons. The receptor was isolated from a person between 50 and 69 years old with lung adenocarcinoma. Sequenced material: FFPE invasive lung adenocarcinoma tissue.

The CDR3 loop reads CASSFSGTGDEKLFF. CDR3 DNA: TGTGCCAGCAGTTTTTCCGGGACAGGTGATGAAAAACTGTTTTTT. This sequence joins TRBV28 and TRBJ1-4; TRBD1 aligns across 8 bases. This CDR3 comprises 15 residues. V lost 3 bases and J lost 6; bases outside the gene matches: 6. CDR1 MDHEN and CDR2 SYDVKM come from the germline V gene.